This T cell receptor beta chain was sequenced for a study of cytomegalovirus exposure and HLA in healthy donors. Healthy people donating bone marrow made up the donors. PCR employed 60 Vbeta and 13 Jbeta primers. This table comes from immunoSEQ multiplex PCR, and its TCRdb copy is limited to in-frame clones, with some not included. Counted here are some 150,000 clones, about four fifths occurring once; the ten biggest clones make up roughly 4.9%. As regards this clone: The antigen is undetermined.

V lost 1 base, J lost 1 base, and 16 bases lay in between. Germline assignment: CDR1 LNHNV and CDR2 YYDKDF (reference sequence). This CDR3 is built from 18 residues. Study outcomes and limitations: Most of the TCR beta V segments (in an earlier analysis) were productive either about 87% or about 30% of the time. TRBV6-2, TRBV6-3 and other indistinguishable V segments were excluded. Researchers reportedly found TCR beta sequences accurately predicted most subjects' HLA-A and HLA-B alleles.

This TCR came from a woman aged 18-29 years in good health and CMV-seropositive. The chain uses TRBV15 and TRBJ1-4, with D unclear. Sequencing was performed on PBMCs. CDR3 residues: CATSRGLRRSGTNEKLFF. The CDR3 DNA follows: TGTGCCACCAGCAGAGGCTTGCGCAGGTCCGGAACTAATGAAAAACTGTTTTTT.